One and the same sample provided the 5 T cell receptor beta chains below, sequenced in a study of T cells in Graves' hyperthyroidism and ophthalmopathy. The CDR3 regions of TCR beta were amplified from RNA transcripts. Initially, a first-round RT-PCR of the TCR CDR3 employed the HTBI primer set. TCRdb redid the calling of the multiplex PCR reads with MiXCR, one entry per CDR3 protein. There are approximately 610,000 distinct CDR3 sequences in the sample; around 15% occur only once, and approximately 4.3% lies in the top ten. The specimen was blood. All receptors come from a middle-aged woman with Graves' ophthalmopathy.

As DNA, the CDR3 is TGTGCCAGCAGCCTCGCGCGTGGGGAAACCTTAAAATACGAGCAGTACTTC. Translating gives CASSLARGETLKYEQYF. The chain joins TRBV11-1 to TRBJ2-7; D is ambiguous. V was trimmed by 5 bases and J by 4 bases, leaving 24 bases between them. Germline CDR1 is SGHAT and CDR2 is FQDESV (reference sequence). The CDR3 extends over 17 amino acids.

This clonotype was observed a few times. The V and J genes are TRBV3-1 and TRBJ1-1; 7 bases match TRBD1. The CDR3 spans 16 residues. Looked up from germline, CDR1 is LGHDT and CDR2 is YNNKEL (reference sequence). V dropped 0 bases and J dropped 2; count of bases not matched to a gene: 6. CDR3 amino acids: CASSQEPRGANTEAFF. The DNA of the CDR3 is TGTGCCAGCAGCCAAGAACCCAGGGGGGCCAACACTGAAGCTTTCTTT.

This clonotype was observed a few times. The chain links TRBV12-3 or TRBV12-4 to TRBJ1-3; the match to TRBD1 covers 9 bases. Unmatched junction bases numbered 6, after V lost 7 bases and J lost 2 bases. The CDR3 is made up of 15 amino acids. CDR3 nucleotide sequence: TGTGCCAGCAAGCAGACAGGGGGAACTGGAAACACCATATATTTT. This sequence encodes CASKQTGGTGNTIYF.

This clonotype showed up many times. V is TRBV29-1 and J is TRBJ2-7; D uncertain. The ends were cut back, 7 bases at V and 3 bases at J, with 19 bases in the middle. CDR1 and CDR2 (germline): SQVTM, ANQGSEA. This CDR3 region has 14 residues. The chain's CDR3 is CSAATTSPSYEQYF. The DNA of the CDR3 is TGCAGCGCCGCGACGACGTCCCCGAGCTACGAGCAGTACTTC.

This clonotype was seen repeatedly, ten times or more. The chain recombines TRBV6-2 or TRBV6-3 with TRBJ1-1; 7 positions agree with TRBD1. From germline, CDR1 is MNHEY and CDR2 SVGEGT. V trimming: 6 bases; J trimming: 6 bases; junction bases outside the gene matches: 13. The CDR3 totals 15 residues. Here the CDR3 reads CASSDTMTGRAEAFF. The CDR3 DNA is TGTGCCAGCAGCGATACTATGACAGGGCGGGCTGAAGCTTTCTTT.